A single T cell receptor beta chain is shown here with its context. Its matching antigen is unknown. The data stem from a study of T cells in Graves' hyperthyroidism and ophthalmopathy. Study details: Peripheral blood draws took place at initial diagnosis, ahead of any treatment.

The PBMCs studied were ones that came from about 9.9 ml fresh peripheral blood. RNA transcripts served as the template for amplifying TCR beta CDR3 regions. In the first-round RT-PCR of the TCR CDR3, the HTBI primer set was used. TCRdb re-called the multiplex PCR reads through MiXCR, storing one row per CDR3 protein. Of approximately 690,000 distinct CDR3 sequences in the sample, 20% are singletons; the top ten hold approximately 30%. Study findings and constraints: Using 13 V-J features, a model discriminated ophthalmopathy from stable hyperthyroidism. Among thyroid clonotypes expanded above 0.001, most also appeared in blood.

The sequenced material came from blood. The clonotype comes from a man aged 25 to 45 with Graves' ophthalmopathy.

CDR3 region: CASSPQGMEGYTF. CDR3 sequence (DNA): TGCGCCAGCAGCCCCCAGGGAATGGAGGGCTACACCTTC. The gene calls are TRBV5-1 and TRBJ1-2, with a tentative D call TRBD1 (5 bases). Per the germline V gene, CDR1 is SGHRS and CDR2 is YFSETQ. The CDR3 spans 13 residues. Trimming stripped 4 bases from V and 8 bases from J, with 15 bases between.